The 6 T cell receptor beta chains presented below share a single source sample, sequenced in a study of CD8+CD57+ T cells in acquired aplastic anemia. TCR beta VDJ and CDR3 profiling used genomic DNA as template. TCRdb processed the reads anew with MiXCR; each CDR3 protein has one entry. Of under 250,000 distinct CDR3 sequences detected, roughly 33% appear once; the ten largest clones hold 1.1%. Input material: sorted CD4+, CD8+, or CD8+CD57+ T cells (not recorded which) from PBMCs. These receptors all stem from a human donor in good health, serving as a control.

The table lists this clonotype with a few counts. The DNA for the CDR3 is TGCGCCAGCAGCTTTCAAGGACCCGAGGGAGAGACCCAGTACTTC. Protein product: CASSFQGPEGETQYF. The rearrangement joins TRBV5-1 to TRBJ2-5; weak D call: TRBD2 (5 bases). The germline gives CDR1 SGHRS, CDR2 YFSETQ. The length of the CDR3 is 15 residues. V was pared by 2 bases and J by 4 bases, with 15 bases between.

This clonotype was seen a handful of times. This may arise from a read error, as a much more abundant clone is one base away. The gene calls are TRBV5-5 and TRBJ1-2; the D gene is possibly TRBD1 (6 bases). The germline V gene encodes CDR1 SGHKS and CDR2 YYEKEE (reference sequence). This CDR3 is built from 14 residues. V shed 0 bases and J shed 4 bases, with 10 bases lying between them. CDR3 DNA: TGTGCCAGCAGCTTGGATGGACAGATCTATGGCTACACCTTC. This sequence encodes CASSLDGQIYGYTF.

This clonotype was counted many times. This chain uses TRBV19 with TRBJ2-6; D is unresolved. The ends were cut back, 3 bases at V and 0 bases at J, with 12 bases in the middle. The germline V gene encodes CDR1 LNHDA and CDR2 SQIVND (reference sequence). The CDR3 consists of 17 residues. The CDR3 region has the DNA TGTGCCAGTAGTATTTCCGCAAGTTCCTCTGGGGCCAACGTCCTGACTTTC. Protein sequence: CASSISASSSGANVLTF.

This clonotype has a handful of counts. This chain connects TRBV28 to TRBJ1-5; unclear D gene. Germline-derived CDR1 and CDR2 are MDHEN and SYDVKM. The CDR3 is made up of 12 amino acids. Trimming removed 3 bases at V and 6 bases at J, with 6 bases between. The CDR3 DNA reads as TGTGCCAGCAGTTTTTGGGCTCAGCCCCAGCATTTT. Its protein product is CASSFWAQPQHF.

The chain employs TRBV2 and TRBJ2-7, with 9 bases fitting TRBD1. In germline, CDR1 is SNHLY, CDR2 FYNNEI. The CDR3 loop spans 15 amino acids. V lost 6 bases and J lost 2; bases outside the gene matches: 8. The CDR3 nucleotides are TGTGCCAGCAGATACTCCGGGACAGGGACCTACGAGCAGTACTTC. Translation gives CASRYSGTGTYEQYF.

This clonotype has more than one count but fewer than ten. The chain combines TRBV6-5 with TRBJ1-5; TRBD1 aligns across 10 bases. Losses at the gene ends were 2 bases for V and 7 bases for J; bases not matched to a gene: 8. Per germline, CDR1 MNHEY and CDR2 SVGAGI. The CDR3 is 16 residues long. The CDR3 loop reads CASSYGGQGPGQPQHF. The CDR3 coding sequence is TGTGCCAGCAGTTACGGGGGACAGGGGCCGGGGCAGCCCCAGCATTTT.